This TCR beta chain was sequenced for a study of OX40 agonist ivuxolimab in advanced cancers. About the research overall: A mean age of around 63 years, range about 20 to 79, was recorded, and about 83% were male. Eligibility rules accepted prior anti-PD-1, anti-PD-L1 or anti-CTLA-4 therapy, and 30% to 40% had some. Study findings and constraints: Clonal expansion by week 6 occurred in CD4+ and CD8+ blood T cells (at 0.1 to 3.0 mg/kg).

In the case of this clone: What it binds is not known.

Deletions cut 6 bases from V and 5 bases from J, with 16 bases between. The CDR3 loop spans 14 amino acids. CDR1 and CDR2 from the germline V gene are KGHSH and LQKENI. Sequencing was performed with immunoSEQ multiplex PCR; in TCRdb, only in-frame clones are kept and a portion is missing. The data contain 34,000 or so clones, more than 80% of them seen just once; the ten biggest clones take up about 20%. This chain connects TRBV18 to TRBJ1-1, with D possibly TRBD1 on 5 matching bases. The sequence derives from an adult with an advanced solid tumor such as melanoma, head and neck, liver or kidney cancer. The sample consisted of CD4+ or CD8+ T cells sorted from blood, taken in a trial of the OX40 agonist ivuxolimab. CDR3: CASSLDARGTEAFF. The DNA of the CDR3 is TGTGCCAGCTCCCTAGATGCGAGGGGAACTGAAGCTTTCTTT.